The clone carrying this TCR beta chain was recorded a few times. Its specificity is not known. This CDR3 has 17 residues. Germline V gene data show CDR1 as LNHDA and CDR2 as SQIVND (reference sequence). With 4 bases removed from V and 5 bases from J, the gap between germline ends came to 23 bases. These data belong to a study of Ad26.COV2.S vaccination and SARS-CoV-2 variants. Study results and limitations: Vaccine and placebo recipients had comparable breadth of non-spike TCRs.

As to treatment: about 20 received Ad26.COV2.S at low or high dose, single or two shots; 5 received placebo; per-sample allocation not given. Sampling was done on day 63 after the first vaccine or placebo injection. TCRdb's copy holds only in-frame clones and misses some; the assay was immunoSEQ multiplex PCR. The sample lists about 680,000 clones, roughly 90% occurring once. This specimen consisted of peripheral blood, obtained in a trial of Ad26.COV2.S vaccine versus placebo. V usage is TRBV19 and J usage is TRBJ2-5; D may be TRBD2 (5 bases). The clonotype was recovered from a person between 18 and 65 years old who received the Ad26.COV2.S COVID-19 vaccine or a placebo. The CDR3 loop is CASSNSLPGVAQETQYF. CDR3 sequence (DNA): TGTGCCAGTAGTAATTCATTGCCCGGGGTGGCTCAGGAGACCCAGTACTTC. The full variable domain, in which reference TRBV19 and TRBJ2-5 provide the parts outside the CDR3, is DGGITQSPKYLFRKEGQNVTLSCEQNLNHDAMYWYRQDPGQGLRLIYYSQIVNDFQKGDIAEGYSVSREKKESFPLTVTSAQKNPTAFYLCASSNSLPGVAQETQYFGPGTRLLVL.